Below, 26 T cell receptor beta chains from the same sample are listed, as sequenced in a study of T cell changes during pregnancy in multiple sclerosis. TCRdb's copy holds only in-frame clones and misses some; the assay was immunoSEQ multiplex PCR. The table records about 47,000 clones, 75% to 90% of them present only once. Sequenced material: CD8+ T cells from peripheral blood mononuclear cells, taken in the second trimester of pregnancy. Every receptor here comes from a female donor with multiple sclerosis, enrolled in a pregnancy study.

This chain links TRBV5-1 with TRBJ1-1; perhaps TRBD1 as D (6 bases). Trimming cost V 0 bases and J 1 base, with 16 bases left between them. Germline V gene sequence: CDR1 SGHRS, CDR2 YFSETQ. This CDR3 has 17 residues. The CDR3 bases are TGCGCCAGCAGCTTGGACAGGGCCACCCTATCGAACACTGAAGCTTTCTTT. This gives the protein CASSLDRATLSNTEAFF.

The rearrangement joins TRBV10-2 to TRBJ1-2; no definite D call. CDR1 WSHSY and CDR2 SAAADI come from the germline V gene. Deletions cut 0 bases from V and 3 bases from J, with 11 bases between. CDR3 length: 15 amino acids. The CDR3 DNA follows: TGCGCCAGCAGTGAGTCGGGAGGAACCTACTATGGCTACACCTTC. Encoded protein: CASSESGGTYYGYTF.

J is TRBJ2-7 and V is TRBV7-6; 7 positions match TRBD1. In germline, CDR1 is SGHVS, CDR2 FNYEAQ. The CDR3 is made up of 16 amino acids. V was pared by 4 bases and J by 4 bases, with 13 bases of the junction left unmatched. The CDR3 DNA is TGTGCCAGCAGCTCACCCTTGGACAGGACAGATTACGAGCAGTACTTC. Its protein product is CASSSPLDRTDYEQYF. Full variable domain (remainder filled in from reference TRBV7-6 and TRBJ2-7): GAGVSQSPRYKVTKRGQDVALRCDPISGHVSLYWYRQALGQGPEFLTYFNYEAQQDKSGLPNDRFSAERPEGSISTLTIQRTEQRDSAMYRCASSSPLDRTDYEQYFGPGTRLTVT.

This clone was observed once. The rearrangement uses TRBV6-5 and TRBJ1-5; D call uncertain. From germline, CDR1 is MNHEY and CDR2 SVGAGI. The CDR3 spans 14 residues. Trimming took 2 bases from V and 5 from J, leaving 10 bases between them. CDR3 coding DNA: TGTGCCAGCAGTTACGGGGAGGCATATCAGCCCCAGCATTTT. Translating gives CASSYGEAYQPQHF.

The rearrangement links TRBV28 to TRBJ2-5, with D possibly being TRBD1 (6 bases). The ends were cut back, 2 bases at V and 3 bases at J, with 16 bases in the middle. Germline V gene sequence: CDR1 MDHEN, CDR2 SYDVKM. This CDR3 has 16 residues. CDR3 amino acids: CASSLTGTQIKETQYF. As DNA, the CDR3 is TGTGCCAGCAGTTTAACCGGGACACAGATTAAAGAGACCCAGTACTTC.

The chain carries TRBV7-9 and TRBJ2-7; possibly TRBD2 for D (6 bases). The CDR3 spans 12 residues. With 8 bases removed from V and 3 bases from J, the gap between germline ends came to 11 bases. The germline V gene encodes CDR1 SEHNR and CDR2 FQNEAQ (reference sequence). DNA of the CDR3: TGTGCCAGCGCTGCGGGGAGCTACGAGCAGTACTTC. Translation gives CASAAGSYEQYF. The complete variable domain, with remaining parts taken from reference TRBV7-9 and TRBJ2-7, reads DTGVSQNPRHKITKRGQNVTFRCDPISEHNRLYWYRQTLGQGPEFLTYFQNEAQLEKSRLLSDRFSAERPKGSFSTLEIQRTEQGDSAMYLCASAAGSYEQYFGPGTRLTVT.

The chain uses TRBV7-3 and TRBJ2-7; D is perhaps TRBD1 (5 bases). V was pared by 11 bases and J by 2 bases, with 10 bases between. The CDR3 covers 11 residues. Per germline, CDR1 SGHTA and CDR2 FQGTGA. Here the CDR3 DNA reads TGTGCCGGGGCAGCAGCCTACGAGCAGTACTTC. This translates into CAGAAAYEQYF.

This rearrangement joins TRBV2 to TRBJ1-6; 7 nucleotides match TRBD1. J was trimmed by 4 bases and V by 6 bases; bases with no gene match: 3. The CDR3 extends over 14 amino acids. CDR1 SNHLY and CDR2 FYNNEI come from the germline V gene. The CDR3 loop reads CASRPGQYNSPLHF. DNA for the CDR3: TGTGCCAGCAGGCCGGGACAGTATAATTCACCCCTCCACTTT.

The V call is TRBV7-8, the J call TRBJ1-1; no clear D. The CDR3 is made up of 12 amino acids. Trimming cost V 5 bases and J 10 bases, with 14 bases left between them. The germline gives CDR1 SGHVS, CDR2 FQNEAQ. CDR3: CASSPGEVVAFF. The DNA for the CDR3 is TGTGCCAGCAGCCCCGGAGAGGTTGTAGCTTTCTTT.

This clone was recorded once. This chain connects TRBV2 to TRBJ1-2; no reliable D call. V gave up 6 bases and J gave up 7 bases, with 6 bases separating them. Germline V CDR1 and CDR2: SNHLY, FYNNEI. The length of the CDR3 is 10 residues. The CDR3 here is CASRRGGYTF. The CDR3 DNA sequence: TGTGCCAGCAGGAGAGGTGGCTACACCTTC.

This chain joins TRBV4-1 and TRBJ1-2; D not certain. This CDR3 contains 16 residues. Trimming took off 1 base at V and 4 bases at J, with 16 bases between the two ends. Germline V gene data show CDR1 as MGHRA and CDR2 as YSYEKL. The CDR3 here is CASSQVGQDSRYGYTF. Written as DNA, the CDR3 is TGCGCCAGCAGCCAAGTGGGCCAGGATTCCCGCTATGGCTACACCTTC.

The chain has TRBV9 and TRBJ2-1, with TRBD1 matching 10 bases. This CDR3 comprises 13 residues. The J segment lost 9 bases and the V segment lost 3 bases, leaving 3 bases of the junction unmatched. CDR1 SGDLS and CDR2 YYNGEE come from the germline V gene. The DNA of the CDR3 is TGTGCCAGCAGCGGGGACAGGGGCCCTGAGCAGTTCTTC. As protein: CASSGDRGPEQFF.

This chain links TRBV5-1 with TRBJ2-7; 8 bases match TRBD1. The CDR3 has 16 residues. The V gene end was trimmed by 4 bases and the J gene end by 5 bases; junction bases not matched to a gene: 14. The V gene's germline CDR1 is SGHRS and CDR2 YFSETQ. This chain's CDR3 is CASSQVQGAFGDEQYF. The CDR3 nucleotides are TGCGCCAGCAGCCAGGTGCAGGGGGCCTTCGGGGACGAGCAGTACTTC.

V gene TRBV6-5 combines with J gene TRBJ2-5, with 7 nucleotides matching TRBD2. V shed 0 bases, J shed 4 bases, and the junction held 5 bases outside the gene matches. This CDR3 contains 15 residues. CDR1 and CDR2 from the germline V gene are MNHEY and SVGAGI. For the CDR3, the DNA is TGTGCCAGCAGTTACTCGTGGGGGGGGTCAGAGACCCAGTACTTC. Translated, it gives CASSYSWGGSETQYF.

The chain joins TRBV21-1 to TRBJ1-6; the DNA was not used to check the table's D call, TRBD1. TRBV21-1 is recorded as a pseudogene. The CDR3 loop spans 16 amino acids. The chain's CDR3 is CASSHGTGRFSAPLHF. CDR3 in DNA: TGTGCCAGCAGTCACGGGACAGGGAGGTTTTCGGCACCCCTCCACTTT.

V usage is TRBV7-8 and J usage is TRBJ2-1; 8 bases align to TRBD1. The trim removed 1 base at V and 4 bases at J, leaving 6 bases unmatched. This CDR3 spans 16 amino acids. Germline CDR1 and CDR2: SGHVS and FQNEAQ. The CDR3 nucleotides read TGTGCCAGCAGCTTAGATCGGGACAGGTCGTACAATGAGCAGTTCTTC. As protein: CASSLDRDRSYNEQFF. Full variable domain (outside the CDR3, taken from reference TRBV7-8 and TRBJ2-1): GAGVSQSPRYKVAKRGQDVALRCDPISGHVSLFWYQQALGQGPEFLTYFQNEAQLDKSGLPSDRFFAERPEGSVSTLKIQRTQQEDSAVYLCASSLDRDRSYNEQFFGPGTRLTVL.

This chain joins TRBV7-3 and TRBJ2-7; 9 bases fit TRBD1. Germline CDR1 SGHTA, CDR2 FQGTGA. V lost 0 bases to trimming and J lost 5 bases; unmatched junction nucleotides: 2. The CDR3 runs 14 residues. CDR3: CASSLTGTGHEQYF. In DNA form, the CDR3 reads TGTGCCAGCAGCTTAACTGGGACAGGGCACGAGCAGTACTTC. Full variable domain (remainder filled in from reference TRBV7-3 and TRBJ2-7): GAGVSQTPSNKVTEKGKYVELRCDPISGHTALYWYRQSLGQGPEFLIYFQGTGAADDSGLPNDRFFAVRPEGSVSTLKIQRTERGDSAVYLCASSLTGTGHEQYFGPGTRLTVT.

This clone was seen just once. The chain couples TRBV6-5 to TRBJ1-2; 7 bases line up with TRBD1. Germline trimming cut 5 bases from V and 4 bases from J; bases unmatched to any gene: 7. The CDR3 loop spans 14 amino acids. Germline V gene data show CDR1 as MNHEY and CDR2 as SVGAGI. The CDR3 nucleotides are TGTGCCAGCAGTCCCTTGGGACAGCCCTATGGCTACACCTTC. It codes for CASSPLGQPYGYTF.

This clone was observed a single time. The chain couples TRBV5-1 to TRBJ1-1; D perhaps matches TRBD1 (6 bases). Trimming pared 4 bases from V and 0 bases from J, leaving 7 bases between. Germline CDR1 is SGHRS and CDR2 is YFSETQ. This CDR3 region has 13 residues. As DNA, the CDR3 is TGCGCCAGCAGCCGGACAGTGAACACTGAAGCTTTCTTT. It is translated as CASSRTVNTEAFF.

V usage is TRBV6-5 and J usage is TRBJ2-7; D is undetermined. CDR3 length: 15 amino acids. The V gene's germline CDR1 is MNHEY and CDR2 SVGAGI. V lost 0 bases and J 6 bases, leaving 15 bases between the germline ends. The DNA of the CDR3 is TGTGCCAGCAGTTACTCCAGAGGAGAGGCCTGCGAGCAGTACTTC. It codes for CASSYSRGEACEQYF.

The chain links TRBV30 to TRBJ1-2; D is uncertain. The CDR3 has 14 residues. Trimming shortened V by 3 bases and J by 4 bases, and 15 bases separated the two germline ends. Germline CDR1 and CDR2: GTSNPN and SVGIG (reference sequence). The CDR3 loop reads CAWRGQTGIYGYTF. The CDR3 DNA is TGTGCCTGGAGAGGGCAGACGGGAATCTATGGCTACACCTTC.

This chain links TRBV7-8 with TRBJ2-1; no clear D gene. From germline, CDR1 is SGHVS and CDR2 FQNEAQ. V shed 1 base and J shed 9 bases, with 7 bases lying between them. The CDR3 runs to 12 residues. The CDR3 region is CASSLGGGEQFF. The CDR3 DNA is TGTGCCAGCAGCTTAGGAGGCGGTGAGCAGTTCTTC.

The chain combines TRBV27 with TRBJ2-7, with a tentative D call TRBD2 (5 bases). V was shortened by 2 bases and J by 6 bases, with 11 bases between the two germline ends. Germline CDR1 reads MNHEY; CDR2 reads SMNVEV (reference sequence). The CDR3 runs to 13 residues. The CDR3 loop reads CASSLMPSGEQYF. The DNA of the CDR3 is TGTGCCAGCAGTTTAATGCCGAGCGGCGAGCAGTACTTC.

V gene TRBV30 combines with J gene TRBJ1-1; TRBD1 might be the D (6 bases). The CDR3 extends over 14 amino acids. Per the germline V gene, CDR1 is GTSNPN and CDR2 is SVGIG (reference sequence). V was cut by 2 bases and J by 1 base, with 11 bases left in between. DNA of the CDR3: TGTGCCTGGAGTTTATGGGGGCGGAACACTGAAGCTTTCTTT. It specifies CAWSLWGRNTEAFF. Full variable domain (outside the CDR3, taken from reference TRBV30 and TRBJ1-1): SQTIHQWPATLVQPVGSPLSLECTVEGTSNPNLYWYRQAAGRGLQLLFYSVGIGQISSEVPQNLSASRPQDRQFILSSKKLLLSDSGFYLCAWSLWGRNTEAFFGQGTRLTVV.

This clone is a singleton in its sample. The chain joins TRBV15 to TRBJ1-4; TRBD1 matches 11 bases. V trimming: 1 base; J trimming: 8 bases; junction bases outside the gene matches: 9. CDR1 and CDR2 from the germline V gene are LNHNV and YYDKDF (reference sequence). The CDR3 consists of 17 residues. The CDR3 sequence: CATSRGTGGDHWEKLFF. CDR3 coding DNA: TGTGCCACCAGCAGAGGGACAGGGGGCGACCATTGGGAAAAACTGTTTTTT.

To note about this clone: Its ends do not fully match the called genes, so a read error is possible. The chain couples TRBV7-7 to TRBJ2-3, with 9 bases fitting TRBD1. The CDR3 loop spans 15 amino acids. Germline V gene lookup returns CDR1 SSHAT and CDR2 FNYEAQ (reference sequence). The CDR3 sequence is CASSPTGGERDMQYF. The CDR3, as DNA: TGTGCTAGCAGTCCTACAGGGGGCGAGAGGGATATGCAGTATTTT.